The subject of this entry is one T cell receptor beta chain. What it binds is not known. TCRdb's copy holds only in-frame clones and misses some; the assay was immunoSEQ multiplex PCR. This table has some 88,000 clones, just over 90% appearing once. The CDR3 is 15 residues long. Trimming took 5 bases from V and 5 from J; bases not matched to a gene: 9. CDR1 and CDR2 (germline): SEHNR, FQNEAQ (reference sequence). These data come from a study of graft-versus-host responses after intestinal transplantation. As for the study in general: Each recipient received anti-thymocyte globulin induction, then tacrolimus and steroids for approximately 3 years.

Study results and caveats: Where graft-donor T cell macrochimerism was present, patients had high graft-versus-host to host-versus-graft clonal ratios in allografts.

The sequencing used unstimulated CD8+ T cells sorted from spleen or lymph node cells, collected before intestinal transplant. The gene calls are TRBV7-9 and TRBJ1-1; 9 nucleotides match TRBD1. The TCR sequence derives from a human donor who received an intestinal transplant. This CDR3 reads CASSRGQGKRTEAFF. In DNA form, the CDR3 reads TGTGCCAGCAGCAGGGGACAGGGAAAGCGGACTGAAGCTTTCTTT. The whole variable domain, filled in from reference TRBV7-9 and TRBJ1-1, reads DTGVSQNPRHKITKRGQNVTFRCDPISEHNRLYWYRQTLGQGPEFLTYFQNEAQLEKSRLLSDRFSAERPKGSFSTLEIQRTEQGDSAMYLCASSRGQGKRTEAFFGQGTRLTVV.